This entry lists 22 T cell receptor beta chains sequenced from one sample in a study of blood T cells in healthy people across ages. A second PCR, run for about 7 to 11 cycles, used a sample-barcoded 5' primer plus a J-beta primer mix. A single record per CDR3 protein comes from TCRdb applying MiXCR to the 5' RACE reads. The data hold approximately 290,000 distinct CDR3 sequences, with roughly 26% observed a single time. The sample consisted of blood. The receptors derive from a woman aged 70-85 years in good health.

The chain couples TRBV3-1 to TRBJ1-6; 8 bases match TRBD1. The CDR3 length is 15 residues. Unmatched junction bases numbered 3, after V lost 1 base and J lost 7 bases. Germline V CDR1 and CDR2: LGHDT, YNNKEL (reference sequence). The CDR3 bases are TGTGCCAGCAGCCAAGGGCAGGGGGCAAATTCACCCCTCCACTTT. Its translation: CASSQGQGANSPLHF.

This clonotype came up a few times. The genes are TRBV7-8 and TRBJ2-5, with D perhaps TRBD2 (6 bases). With the DNA end fitting TRBJ2-1 better, the J assignment may be wrong. CDR3 size: 15 residues. Germline-derived CDR1 and CDR2 are SGHVS and FQNEAQ. CDR3 protein: CASSLEISGYNEQFF. The CDR3 DNA sequence: TGTGCCAGCAGCTTAGAGATTAGCGGTTACAATGAGCAGTTCTTC.

This clonotype showed up just a few times. The chain is built from TRBV18 and TRBJ2-1, with D uncertain. The V end was cut by 2 bases, the J end by 6 bases, with 5 bases between. This CDR3 is built from 12 residues. Germline V gene data show CDR1 as KGHSH and CDR2 as LQKENI. CDR3 coding DNA: TGTGCCAGCTCACCATCCACCAATGAGCAGTTCTTC. Translation gives CASSPSTNEQFF.

In this sample, this clonotype turned up a few times. This chain uses TRBV12-3 or TRBV12-4 with TRBJ1-1; tentatively, D is TRBD1 (5 bases). V was shortened by 4 bases and J by 8 bases, with 8 bases between the two germline ends. This CDR3 comprises 11 residues. CDR3 amino acids: CASSYRGEAFF. CDR3 bases: TGTGCCAGCAGTTACCGGGGGGAAGCTTTCTTT.

In its sample, this clonotype was seen a few times. The rearrangement uses TRBV7-9 and TRBJ2-1; perhaps TRBD2 as D (5 bases). This CDR3 is 17 amino acids long. Per the germline V gene, CDR1 is SEHNR and CDR2 is FQNEAQ (reference sequence). V lost 1 base to trimming and J lost 6 bases, with 19 bases between them. In nucleotides, the CDR3 is TGTGCCAGCAGCTTAGTCCCACTAGGTGCGTCCCGCAATGAGCAGTTCTTC. This sequence encodes CASSLVPLGASRNEQFF.

This clonotype was recorded many times. V gene TRBV7-3 combines with J gene TRBJ2-7; possibly TRBD2 for D (5 bases). Per germline, CDR1 SGHTA and CDR2 FQGTGA. Trimming left V 5 bases short and J 3 bases short, with 14 bases between. The CDR3 covers 14 residues. In nucleotides, the CDR3 is TGTGCCAGCAGCCCCCACGGAGGTTACTACGAGCAGTACTTC. Its protein product is CASSPHGGYYEQYF.

CDR3 sequence: CASSQGLLLDQPQHF. For the CDR3, the DNA is TGTGCCAGCAGCCAAGGGCTACTCCTCGATCAGCCCCAGCATTTT. The rearrangement links TRBV3-1 to TRBJ1-5; D unclear. The CDR3 runs 15 residues. The V gene lost 1 base and the J gene lost 5 bases, with 12 bases spanning the gap. The V gene's germline CDR1 is LGHDT and CDR2 YNNKEL (reference sequence).

The rearrangement uses TRBV12-3 or TRBV12-4 and TRBJ1-1, with 7 bases that match TRBD1. The V gene end was trimmed by 1 base and the J gene end by 9 bases; junction bases not matched to a gene: 5. There are 13 residues in the CDR3. CDR3 DNA: TGTGCCAGCAGTTTAGGGTCAGGGGGTAAAGCTTTCTTT. Amino acid sequence: CASSLGSGGKAFF.

CDR3 sequence: CASSQRARREGLFEQFF. The CDR3 nucleotides are TGTGCCAGCAGCCAAAGAGCCCGGCGGGAGGGCCTTTTTGAGCAGTTCTTC. This rearrangement joins TRBV3-1 to TRBJ2-7, with 9 bases matching TRBD2. The J call may be wrong; the DNA end is better matched by TRBJ2-1. This CDR3 spans 17 amino acids. Germline CDR1 LGHDT, CDR2 YNNKEL (reference sequence).

The table lists this clonotype with a few counts. This CDR3 is CGDRVNPQETQYF. CDR3 sequence (DNA): TGTGGGGACAGGGTCAACCCTCAAGAGACCCAGTACTTC. V is TRBV21-1 and J is TRBJ2-5; TRBD1 is the table's D call, not checked against the DNA. TRBV21-1 is a pseudogene segment. This CDR3 spans 13 amino acids.

The J gene is TRBJ1-6, the V gene TRBV11-2; D unresolved. The V gene's germline CDR1 is SGHAT and CDR2 FQNNGV. Trimming removed 0 bases at V and 8 bases at J, with 11 bases between. The CDR3 extends over 15 amino acids. CDR3 sequence (DNA): TGTGCCAGCAGCTTAGAAGGCCCCTACTATTCACCCCTCCACTTT. This translates into CASSLEGPYYSPLHF.

This chain joins TRBV20-1 and TRBJ1-6; D gene uncertain. The CDR3 runs to 17 residues. Trimming removed 4 bases at V and 0 bases at J, with 16 bases between. The germline gives CDR1 DFQATT, CDR2 SNEGSKA (reference sequence). For the CDR3, the DNA is TGCAGTGCTACGAAACGGGCGTCGAGCTCCTATAATTCACCCCTCCACTTT. It is translated as CSATKRASSSYNSPLHF.

This clonotype was counted only a few times. The V gene is TRBV6-5, the J gene TRBJ2-1, with D perhaps TRBD1 (5 bases). V was trimmed by 4 bases and J by 1 base, leaving 14 bases between them. The CDR3 spans 16 residues. Germline CDR1 reads MNHEY; CDR2 reads SVGAGI. CDR3 amino acids: CASSSPGLGSYNEQFF. The CDR3 region has the DNA TGTGCCAGCAGTTCACCAGGGCTTGGGTCCTACAATGAGCAGTTCTTC.

The J gene is TRBJ1-2, the V gene TRBV6-2 or TRBV6-3; weak D call: TRBD1 (6 bases). The CDR3 is 17 residues long. Germline V CDR1 and CDR2: MNHEY, SVGEGT. The V and J ends lost 6 bases and 4 bases respectively, with 24 bases between them. CDR3 protein: CASSPGTGGRLTYGYTF. CDR3 nucleotides: TGTGCCAGCAGCCCCGGGACGGGGGGGCGTCTGACCTATGGCTACACCTTC.

V gene TRBV4-2 combines with J gene TRBJ2-5; D may be TRBD1 or TRBD2 (5 bases each). Germline CDR1 LGHNA, CDR2 YNFKEQ. The CDR3 runs 14 residues. V lost 4 bases and J 5 bases, leaving 14 bases between the germline ends. The CDR3: CASSRDVSAETQYF. CDR3 in DNA: TGTGCCAGCAGCCGGGACGTGAGTGCGGAGACCCAGTACTTC.

This clonotype was seen only a few times. This chain uses TRBV20-1 with TRBJ2-6, with D unclear. CDR3 length: 14 residues. CDR1 is DFQATT and CDR2 is SNEGSKA in the germline V gene (reference sequence). V shed 1 base and J shed 1 base, with 5 bases lying between them. CDR3 DNA: TGCAGTGCTAGAGTCCTATCTGGGGCCAACGTCCTGACTTTC. Its protein product is CSARVLSGANVLTF.

This clonotype came up a few times. This sequence joins TRBV27 and TRBJ1-2; TRBD1 agrees at 7 bases. CDR3 length: 19 residues. The germline CDR1 and CDR2 sequences are MNHEY and SMNVEV (reference sequence). V gave up 5 bases and J gave up 5 bases; unmatched junction bases: 23. CDR3 coding DNA: TGTGCCAGCAGTCTCGAGGGACAGCCAAATGGCGGGATCTTATATGGCTACACCTTC. Amino acids: CASSLEGQPNGGILYGYTF.

This clonotype was counted only a few times. V is TRBV3-1 and J is TRBJ2-7, with a weak D call TRBD1 (5 bases). CDR3 length: 13 residues. Trimming pared 2 bases from V and 4 bases from J, leaving 9 bases between. CDR1 and CDR2 (germline): LGHDT, YNNKEL (reference sequence). The CDR3 loop reads CASSQTSGYEQYF. Here the CDR3 DNA reads TGTGCCAGCAGCCAAACCTCAGGGTACGAGCAGTACTTC.

This clonotype was seen ten or more times. The chain recombines TRBV4-1 with TRBJ2-2; either TRBD1 or TRBD2 may supply D (6 bases each). V was pared by 0 bases and J by 5 bases, with 19 bases between. Looked up from germline, CDR1 is MGHRA and CDR2 is YSYEKL. The CDR3 covers 18 residues. In DNA, the CDR3 is TGCGCCAGCAGCCAAGATCTCGGGGGCGCTGGGTCGACCGGGGAGCTGTTTTTT. It is translated as CASSQDLGGAGSTGELFF.

This rearrangement joins TRBV20-1 to TRBJ1-3; 7 nucleotides match TRBD1. The CDR3 loop spans 14 amino acids. Trimming cost V 4 bases and J 4 bases; bases outside gene matches: 7. The V gene's germline CDR1 is DFQATT and CDR2 SNEGSKA (reference sequence). The CDR3 spells CSAIWTGLGNTIYF. CDR3 DNA sequence: TGCAGTGCTATTTGGACAGGATTAGGAAACACCATATATTTT.

This clonotype was found a few times. Here the CDR3 reads CASSPSDRRRNIQYF. In DNA form, the CDR3 reads TGTGCCAGCAGTCCCTCGGACAGAAGGAGAAACATTCAGTACTTC. The chain carries TRBV27 and TRBJ2-4, with D possibly TRBD1 on 6 matching bases. CDR3 length: 15 amino acids. The V end was cut by 5 bases, the J end by 6 bases, with 17 bases between. Germline CDR1 MNHEY, CDR2 SMNVEV (reference sequence).

V usage is TRBV29-1 and J usage is TRBJ2-1; D ambiguous. The CDR3 totals 16 residues. Trimming removed 3 bases at V and 2 bases at J, with 17 bases between. Per germline, CDR1 SQVTM and CDR2 ANQGSEA. The CDR3 protein is CSVDGGDRVAYNEQFF. CDR3 nucleotide sequence: TGCAGCGTTGACGGTGGGGATCGGGTCGCCTACAATGAGCAGTTCTTC.